Presented here are 12 T cell receptor beta chains from one specimen sequenced in a study of T cell responses to AZD1222 COVID-19 vaccine. Generated by immunoSEQ multiplex PCR, the TCRdb table keeps only in-frame clones and is missing some. The data contain about 130,000 clones, 80% to 95% of them singletons. This specimen consisted of peripheral blood, obtained 28 days after the second AZD1222 dose. The source of these receptors is an adult who received the AZD1222 COVID-19 vaccine.

This rearrangement joins TRBV28 to TRBJ1-6; D is perhaps TRBD1 (5 bases). With 6 bases removed from V and 0 bases from J, the gap between germline ends came to 9 bases. CDR1 is MDHEN and CDR2 is SYDVKM in the germline V gene. The CDR3 covers 15 residues. CDR3 residues: CASRPGSSYNSPLHF. Here the CDR3 DNA reads TGTGCCAGCAGACCAGGGAGCTCCTATAATTCACCCCTCCACTTT.

This chain connects TRBV5-6 to TRBJ1-1; D unclear. The CDR3 is 14 residues long. CDR1 is SGHDT and CDR2 is YYEEEE in the germline V gene. The ends were cut back, 0 bases at V and 1 base at J, with 7 bases in the middle. CDR3 amino acids: CASSLGVRNTEAFF. In nucleotides, the CDR3 is TGTGCCAGCAGCTTGGGGGTACGGAACACTGAAGCTTTCTTT.

In its sample, this clone was seen once. This sequence joins TRBV19 and TRBJ1-1, with no clear D. This CDR3 is 13 amino acids long. Germline values: CDR1 LNHDA, CDR2 SQIVND (reference sequence). Trimming left V 2 bases short and J 3 bases short, with 7 bases between. The DNA of the CDR3 is TGTGCCAGTAGTATACTACGGGACACTGAAGCTTTCTTT. Translated: CASSILRDTEAFF.

This chain connects TRBV11-2 to TRBJ2-3; no firm D call. This CDR3 is 14 amino acids long. Germline CDR1 and CDR2: SGHAT and FQNNGV. Trimming removed 0 bases at V and 3 bases at J, with 7 bases between. The CDR3: CASSLDHGTDTQYF. CDR3 coding DNA: TGTGCCAGCAGCTTAGATCATGGGACAGATACGCAGTATTTT.

This chain connects TRBV11-2 to TRBJ2-7; 8 positions match TRBD1. Germline trimming cut 6 bases from V and 0 bases from J; bases unmatched to any gene: 4. CDR1 and CDR2 (germline): SGHAT, FQNNGV. CDR3 length: 14 amino acids. The CDR3 loop reads CASSDQGASYEQYF. CDR3 in DNA: TGTGCCAGCAGTGATCAGGGGGCCTCCTACGAGCAGTACTTC.

V is TRBV6-2 or TRBV6-3 and J is TRBJ2-7, with a weak D call TRBD1 (6 bases). This CDR3 spans 14 amino acids. Germline loops: CDR1 MNHEY, CDR2 SVGEGT. The V and J ends lost 5 bases and 2 bases respectively, with 13 bases between them. CDR3: CASSTYRETYEQYF. The CDR3 DNA is TGTGCCAGCAGTACATACAGGGAGACCTACGAGCAGTACTTC.

This clone was seen a single time. The rearrangement links TRBV7-2 to TRBJ2-7, with 8 bases that match TRBD2. The CDR3 totals 14 residues. With 4 bases clipped from V and 4 bases from J, the junction kept 6 bases outside the gene matches. Germline V CDR1 and CDR2: SGHTA, FQGNSA. The CDR3 is CASSWPSGPYEQYF. The CDR3 DNA is TGTGCCAGCAGCTGGCCTAGCGGGCCTTACGAGCAGTACTTC.

The chain combines TRBV19 with TRBJ2-2; D is undetermined. The CDR3 consists of 15 residues. The ends were cut back, 5 bases at V and 1 base at J, with 11 bases in the middle. Germline V gene sequence: CDR1 LNHDA, CDR2 SQIVND (reference sequence). CDR3 sequence reads: CASSPWTGNTGELFF. The DNA of the CDR3 is TGTGCCAGTAGTCCTTGGACGGGGAACACCGGGGAGCTGTTTTTT.

CDR3 region: CAWSVRVGQGSNQPQHF. In DNA form, the CDR3 reads TGTGCCTGGAGTGTACGGGTTGGGCAGGGGAGCAATCAGCCCCAGCATTTT. The chain combines TRBV30 with TRBJ1-5; weak D call: TRBD1 (6 bases). Germline-derived CDR1 and CDR2 are GTSNPN and SVGIG (reference sequence). V was trimmed by 0 bases and J by 1 base, leaving 16 bases between them. CDR3 length: 17 amino acids.

The chain couples TRBV4-1 to TRBJ1-2; the match to TRBD1 covers 8 bases. Trimming removed 0 bases from V and 4 bases from J; junction bases left unmatched: 4. The CDR3 loop spans 15 amino acids. Germline V gene lookup returns CDR1 MGHRA and CDR2 YSYEKL. The CDR3 DNA is TGCGCCAGCAGCCAAGATCTAGGACAGGGCTATGGCTACACCTTC. Its protein product is CASSQDLGQGYGYTF.

This chain uses TRBV6-2 or TRBV6-3 with TRBJ2-5; TRBD1 agrees at 10 bases. Germline CDR1 is MNHEY and CDR2 is SVGEGT. With V trimmed by 6 bases and J by 5 bases, 6 bases remained unmatched. This CDR3 spans 14 amino acids. As DNA, the CDR3 is TGTGCCAGCAGCAAGACAGGGGGCCGGGAGACCCAGTACTTC. Encoded protein: CASSKTGGRETQYF.

The genes are TRBV27 and TRBJ1-2, with TRBD1 as a possible D gene (5 bases). The CDR3 has 14 residues. CDR1 and CDR2 (germline): MNHEY, SMNVEV (reference sequence). Trimming took 6 bases from V and 0 from J, leaving 11 bases between them. The CDR3 DNA is TGTGCCAGCAGAACCGGGACGGCTAACTATGGCTACACCTTC. It translates to CASRTGTANYGYTF.